The sequence of this T cell receptor beta chain was determined in a study of lymphopenia after photon versus proton radiotherapy. The germline V and J ends were trimmed by 7 bases and 3 bases, with 3 bases remaining between them. CDR1 and CDR2 (germline): WSHSY, SAAADI. The CDR3 consists of 11 residues. Overall study findings and caveats: Authors raise, but do not show, better survival with proton therapy.

As concerns this clone: The antigen remains undetermined.

Here immunoSEQ multiplex PCR was the method, and the copy in TCRdb shows in-frame clones only, minus some. The repertoire holds about 70,000 clones, with around 92% as singletons. This receptor was obtained from a woman in her 40s with cholangiocarcinoma. This specimen was peripheral blood, taken from a patient treated with photon-based radiotherapy. This sequence joins TRBV10-2 and TRBJ2-2; D remains unclear. The CDR3: CASTHTGELFF. The CDR3 nucleotides read TGCGCCAGCACTCACACCGGGGAGCTGTTTTTT.